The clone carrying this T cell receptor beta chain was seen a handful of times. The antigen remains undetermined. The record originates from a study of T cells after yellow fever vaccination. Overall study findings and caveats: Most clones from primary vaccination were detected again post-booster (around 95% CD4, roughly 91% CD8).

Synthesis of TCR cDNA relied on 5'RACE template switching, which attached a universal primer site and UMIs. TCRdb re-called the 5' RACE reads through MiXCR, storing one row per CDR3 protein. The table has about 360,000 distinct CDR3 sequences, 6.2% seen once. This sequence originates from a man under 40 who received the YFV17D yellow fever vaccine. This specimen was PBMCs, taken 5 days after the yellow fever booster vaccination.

The CDR3 reads CASEENTGELFF. CDR3 DNA sequence: TGTGCCAGCGAGGAGAACACCGGGGAGCTGTTTTTT. The chain recombines TRBV28 with TRBJ2-2; D gene ambiguous. CDR1 is MDHEN and CDR2 is SYDVKM in the germline V gene. The CDR3 covers 12 residues. V was clipped by 8 bases and J by 1 base, with 5 bases between them.